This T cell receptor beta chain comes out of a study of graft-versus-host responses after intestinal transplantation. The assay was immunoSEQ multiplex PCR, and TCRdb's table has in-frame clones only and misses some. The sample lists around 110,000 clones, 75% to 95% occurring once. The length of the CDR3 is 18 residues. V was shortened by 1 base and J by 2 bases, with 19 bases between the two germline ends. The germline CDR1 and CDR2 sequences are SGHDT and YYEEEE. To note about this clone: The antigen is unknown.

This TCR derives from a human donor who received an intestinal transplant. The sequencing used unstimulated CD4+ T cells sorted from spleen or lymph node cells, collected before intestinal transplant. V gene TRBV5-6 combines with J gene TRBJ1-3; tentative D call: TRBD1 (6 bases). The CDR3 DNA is TGTGCCAGCAGCTTGAGGGGGGGGGTTTTGGCTCCTGGAAACACCATATATTTT. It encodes CASSLRGGVLAPGNTIYF. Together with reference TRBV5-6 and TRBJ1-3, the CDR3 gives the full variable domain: DAGVTQSPTHLIKTRGQQVTLRCSPKSGHDTVSWYQQALGQGPQFIFQYYEEEERQRGNFPDRFSGHQFPNYSSELNVNALLLGDSALYLCASSLRGGVLAPGNTIYFGEGSWLTVV.